Presented here are 20 T cell receptor beta chains from one specimen sequenced in a study of blood T cell repertoires in COVID-19. TCRdb keeps only in-frame clones here, not all; method: immunoSEQ multiplex PCR. The sample contains 200,000 to 300,000 clones, more than 70% of which appear only once. Sequences were obtained from peripheral blood. The receptors stem from a woman in her forties or fifties with acute or convalescent COVID-19.

The chain combines TRBV29-1 with TRBJ1-1; 8 bases are a match to TRBD1. With V trimmed by 5 bases and J by 4 bases, 6 bases remained unmatched. CDR1 and CDR2 from the germline V gene are SQVTM and ANQGSEA. This CDR3 is 13 amino acids long. The CDR3 DNA follows: TGCAGCGTTCCCCGAACAGGGGGCACTGAAGCTTTCTTT. Protein sequence: CSVPRTGGTEAFF.

This chain links TRBV5-8 with TRBJ1-4, with TRBD1 identical over 7 bases. Germline CDR1 SGHTS, CDR2 YDEGEE. The CDR3 covers 15 residues. V shed 4 bases and J 3 bases; nucleotides not matched to a gene: 6. CDR3 sequence reads: CASSPLTGANEKLFF. In DNA, the CDR3 is TGTGCCAGCAGCCCACTTACAGGGGCTAATGAAAAACTGTTTTTT.

The chain combines TRBV10-2 with TRBJ1-3; D might be TRBD1 (6 bases). This CDR3 is 15 amino acids long. The germline V gene encodes CDR1 WSHSY and CDR2 SAAADI. Deletions cut 2 bases from V and 2 bases from J, with 10 bases between. CDR3 residues: CASSEMGAAGNTIYF. CDR3 nucleotides: TGCGCCAGCAGTGAGATGGGGGCGGCTGGAAACACCATATATTTT.

This chain joins TRBV18 and TRBJ1-2; possible D gene TRBD1, 6 bases. Trimming took 2 bases from V and 2 from J, leaving 15 bases between them. This CDR3 spans 16 amino acids. Germline-derived CDR1 and CDR2 are KGHSH and LQKENI. In DNA, the CDR3 is TGTGCCAGCTCACCATCGGGACAAGACAGAAACTATGGCTACACCTTC. The encoded protein is CASSPSGQDRNYGYTF.

CDR3 nucleotides: TGTGCCAGCAGCTTAGGCGGCCGATCATTTAACTATGGCTACACCTTC. As protein: CASSLGGRSFNYGYTF. The chain is built from TRBV7-9 and TRBJ1-2; D unresolved. The ends were cut back, 1 base at V and 1 base at J, with 13 bases in the middle. Germline V gene data show CDR1 as SEHNR and CDR2 as FQNEAQ (reference sequence). CDR3 length: 16 residues. Full variable domain (remainder filled in from reference TRBV7-9 and TRBJ1-2): DTGVSQNPRHKITKRGQNVTFRCDPISEHNRLYWYRQTLGQGPEFLTYFQNEAQLEKSRLLSDRFSAERPKGSFSTLEIQRTEQGDSAMYLCASSLGGRSFNYGYTFGSGTRLTVV.

The chain carries TRBV5-8 and TRBJ1-1; possible D gene TRBD1, 5 bases. CDR3 length: 13 amino acids. Germline assignment: CDR1 SGHTS and CDR2 YDEGEE. Deletions cut 0 bases from V and 8 bases from J, with 11 bases between. Written as DNA, the CDR3 is TGTGCCAGCAGCTTGGAACCCAGGGCGGAAGCTTTCTTT. As protein: CASSLEPRAEAFF.

V is TRBV28 and J is TRBJ1-1, with 8 positions matching TRBD1. The ends lost 6 bases at V and 1 base at J; junction bases unmatched: 16. The CDR3 spans 18 residues. The germline V gene has CDR1 MDHEN and CDR2 SYDVKM. The CDR3 spells CASSWEGQAFERNTEAFF. CDR3 DNA: TGTGCCAGCAGCTGGGAGGGACAGGCCTTTGAGAGGAACACTGAAGCTTTCTTT.

V usage is TRBV5-1 and J usage is TRBJ2-7, with 8 bases matching TRBD2. The V and J ends lost 4 bases and 1 base, in that order; junction bases with no gene match: 13. The CDR3 extends over 17 amino acids. CDR1 is SGHRS and CDR2 is YFSETQ in the germline V gene. The CDR3 here is CASSLASGGTDSYEQYF. CDR3 DNA sequence: TGCGCCAGCAGCCTGGCCTCGGGGGGGACCGATTCCTACGAGCAGTACTTC.

DNA of the CDR3: TGTGCCAGCAGCTTTGACAGGGCGGAGACCCAGTACTTC. Translating gives CASSFDRAETQYF. The gene calls are TRBV7-9 and TRBJ2-5; TRBD1 aligns across 7 bases. Germline V gives CDR1 SEHNR, CDR2 FQNEAQ (reference sequence). Trimming cost V 3 bases and J 5 bases; bases outside gene matches: 3. This CDR3 is built from 13 residues.

The chain carries TRBV3-1 (or the pseudogene TRBV3-2) and TRBJ2-2; TRBD1 agrees at 7 bases. Germline V gene sequence: CDR1 LGHDT, CDR2 YNNKEL (reference sequence). Unmatched junction bases numbered 6, after V lost 4 bases and J lost 4 bases. This CDR3 region has 15 residues. This CDR3 reads CASSRQGWGTGELFF. The CDR3 DNA follows: TGTGCCAGCAGCCGACAGGGTTGGGGCACCGGGGAGCTGTTTTTT.

The chain recombines TRBV29-1 with TRBJ1-1, with TRBD1 matching 9 bases. V lost 4 bases to trimming and J lost 0 bases; unmatched junction nucleotides: 15. This CDR3 has 18 residues. Germline CDR1 is SQVTM and CDR2 is ANQGSEA. CDR3 loop: CSVVGQKGTGSMNTEAFF. The CDR3 nucleotides read TGCAGCGTTGTTGGCCAAAAAGGGACAGGGAGCATGAACACTGAAGCTTTCTTT.

The chain carries TRBV3-1 (or the pseudogene TRBV3-2) and TRBJ2-1; 7 bases fit TRBD2. Trimming at V came to 2 bases and at J to 5 bases, leaving 6 bases not matched to a gene. The germline CDR1 and CDR2 sequences are LGHDT and YNNKEL (reference sequence). This CDR3 is 15 amino acids long. CDR3: CASSQLSLADNEQFF. CDR3 nucleotides: TGTGCCAGCAGCCAACTTAGCCTAGCGGACAATGAGCAGTTCTTC.

V and J are TRBV10-2 and TRBJ2-7; 8 bases agree with TRBD2. This CDR3 is built from 15 residues. Germline V gene lookup returns CDR1 WSHSY and CDR2 SAAADI. V lost 6 bases to trimming and J lost 3 bases; unmatched junction nucleotides: 10. The CDR3 protein is CASRAVGSGSYEQYF. The CDR3 bases are TGCGCCAGCAGGGCCGTAGGAAGCGGGAGCTACGAGCAGTACTTC.

The chain couples TRBV19 to TRBJ1-2, with 9 bases fitting TRBD1. The V and J ends lost 1 base and 8 bases, in that order; junction bases with no gene match: 5. The germline CDR1 and CDR2 sequences are LNHDA and SQIVND (reference sequence). The CDR3 has 14 residues. The CDR3 DNA sequence: TGTGCCAGTAGTATAGCTGGACAGGGGAACGGCTACACCTTC. It encodes CASSIAGQGNGYTF.

This clone was observed a few times. The chain employs TRBV3-1 (or the pseudogene TRBV3-2) and TRBJ2-5; D unclear. Looked up from germline, CDR1 is LGHDT and CDR2 is YNNKEL (reference sequence). V gave up 0 bases and J gave up 11 bases, with 16 bases separating them. The CDR3 sequence is 14 residues long. Here the CDR3 DNA reads TGTGCCAGCAGCCAAGATGCGGAGAGGTCTAGGCAGTACTTC. The encoded protein is CASSQDAERSRQYF.

The chain uses TRBV5-1 and TRBJ2-1; TRBD1 matches 9 bases. V was clipped by 4 bases and J by 7 bases; unmatched bases: 9. The length of the CDR3 is 15 residues. From germline, CDR1 is SGHRS and CDR2 YFSETQ. DNA for the CDR3: TGCGCCAGCAGCCAACAGGGGGCGATGGGGAATGAGCAGTTCTTC. Its translation: CASSQQGAMGNEQFF.

The chain couples TRBV27 to TRBJ2-3, with TRBD1 matching 8 bases. Germline lookup yields CDR1 MNHEY and CDR2 SMNVEV (reference sequence). V lost 6 bases to trimming and J lost 3 bases; unmatched junction nucleotides: 5. This CDR3 spans 14 amino acids. DNA for the CDR3: TGTGCCAGCAGGCCAGGACAGGGTACAGATACGCAGTATTTT. It specifies CASRPGQGTDTQYF.

This chain joins TRBV2 and TRBJ2-3, with TRBD1 identical over 8 bases. Germline-derived CDR1 and CDR2 are SNHLY and FYNNEI. The CDR3 has 14 residues. The trim removed 6 bases at V and 1 base at J, leaving 3 bases unmatched. In nucleotides, the CDR3 is TGTGCCAGCAGGGACAGGGCCGGCACAGATACGCAGTATTTT. Protein product: CASRDRAGTDTQYF.

The V call is TRBV9, the J call TRBJ2-7; TRBD1 might be the D (5 bases). Germline V gives CDR1 SGDLS, CDR2 YYNGEE. The CDR3 has 13 amino acids. V was trimmed by 4 bases and J by 4 bases, leaving 12 bases between them. The CDR3 DNA reads as TGTGCCAGCAGCTTGGGGCCAAAATACGAGCAGTACTTC. Its protein product is CASSLGPKYEQYF. Combining the CDR3 with reference TRBV9 and TRBJ2-7 gives the whole variable domain DSGVTQTPKHLITATGQRVTLRCSPRSGDLSVYWYQQSLDQGLQFLIQYYNGEERAKGNILERFSAQQFPDLHSELNLSSLELGDSALYFCASSLGPKYEQYFGPGTRLTVT.

The chain employs TRBV4-2 and TRBJ2-1, with 7 nucleotides matching TRBD2. Per germline, CDR1 LGHNA and CDR2 YNFKEQ. Trimming removed 0 bases from V and 8 bases from J; junction bases left unmatched: 10. The CDR3 spans 16 residues. The CDR3 DNA sequence: TGTGCCAGCAGCCAAGATGTAAGCGGGGTGGGGGATGAGCAGTTCTTC. This encodes CASSQDVSGVGDEQFF.